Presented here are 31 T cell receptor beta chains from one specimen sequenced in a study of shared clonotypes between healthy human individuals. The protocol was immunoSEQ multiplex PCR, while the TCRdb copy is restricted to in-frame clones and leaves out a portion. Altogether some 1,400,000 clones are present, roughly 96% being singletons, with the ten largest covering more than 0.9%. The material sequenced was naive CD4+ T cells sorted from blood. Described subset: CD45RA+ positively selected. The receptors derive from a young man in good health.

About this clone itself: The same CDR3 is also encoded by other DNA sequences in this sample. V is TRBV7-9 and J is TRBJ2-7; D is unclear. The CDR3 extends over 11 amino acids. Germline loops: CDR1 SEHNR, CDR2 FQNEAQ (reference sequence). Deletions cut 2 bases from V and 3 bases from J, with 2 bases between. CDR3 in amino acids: CASSLNYEQYF. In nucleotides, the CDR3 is TGTGCCAGCAGCTTAAACTACGAGCAGTACTTC.

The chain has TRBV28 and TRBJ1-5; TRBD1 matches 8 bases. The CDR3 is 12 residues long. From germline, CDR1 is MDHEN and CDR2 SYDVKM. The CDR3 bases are TGTGGTACAGGGGGAAGGAATCAGCCCCAGCATTTT. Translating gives CGTGGRNQPQHF.

This chain's CDR3 is CASSVGIPRNTEAFF. CDR3 nucleotides: TGTGCCAGCAGCGTAGGGATTCCGAGGAACACTGAAGCTTTCTTT. V is TRBV9 and J is TRBJ1-1; D gene ambiguous. Germline V gene sequence: CDR1 SGDLS, CDR2 YYNGEE. This CDR3 spans 15 amino acids. The V gene lost 0 bases and the J gene lost 1 base, with 10 bases spanning the gap.

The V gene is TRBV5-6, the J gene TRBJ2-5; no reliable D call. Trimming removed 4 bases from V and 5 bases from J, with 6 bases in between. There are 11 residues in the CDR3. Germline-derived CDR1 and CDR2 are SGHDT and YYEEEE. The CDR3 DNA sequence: TGTGCCAGCAGCGGAAGGGAGACCCAGTACTTC. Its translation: CASSGRETQYF.

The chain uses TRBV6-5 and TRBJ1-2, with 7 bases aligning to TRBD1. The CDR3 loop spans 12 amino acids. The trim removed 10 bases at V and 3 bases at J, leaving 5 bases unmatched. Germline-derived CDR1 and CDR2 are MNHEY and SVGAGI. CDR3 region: CATVTGDYGYTF. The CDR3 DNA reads TGTGCCACCGTCACAGGGGACTATGGCTACACCTTC.

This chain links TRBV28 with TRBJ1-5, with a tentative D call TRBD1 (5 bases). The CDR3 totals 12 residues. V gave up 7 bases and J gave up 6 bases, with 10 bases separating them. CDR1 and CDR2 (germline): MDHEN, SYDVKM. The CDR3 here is CASTARAQPQHF. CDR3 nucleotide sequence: TGTGCCAGCACTGCCAGGGCTCAGCCCCAGCATTTT. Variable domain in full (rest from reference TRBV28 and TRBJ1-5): DVKVTQSSRYLVKRTGEKVFLECVQDMDHENMFWYRQDPGLGLRLIYFSYDVKMKEKGDIPEGYSVSREKKERFSLILESASTNQTSMYLCASTARAQPQHFGDGTRLSIL.

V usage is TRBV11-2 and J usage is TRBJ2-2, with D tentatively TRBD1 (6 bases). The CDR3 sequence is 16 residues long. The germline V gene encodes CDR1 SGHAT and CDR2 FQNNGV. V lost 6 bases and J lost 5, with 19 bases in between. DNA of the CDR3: TGTGCCAGCAGTCTTAGGATGGGGGCAAAGACCGGGGAGCTGTTTTTT. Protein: CASSLRMGAKTGELFF.

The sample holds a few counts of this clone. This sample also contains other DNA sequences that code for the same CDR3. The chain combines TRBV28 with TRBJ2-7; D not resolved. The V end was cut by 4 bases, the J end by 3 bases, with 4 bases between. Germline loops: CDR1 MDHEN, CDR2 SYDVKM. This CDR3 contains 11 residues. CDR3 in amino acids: CASSSYYEQYF. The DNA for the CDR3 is TGTGCCAGCAGTTCCTACTACGAGCAGTACTTC.

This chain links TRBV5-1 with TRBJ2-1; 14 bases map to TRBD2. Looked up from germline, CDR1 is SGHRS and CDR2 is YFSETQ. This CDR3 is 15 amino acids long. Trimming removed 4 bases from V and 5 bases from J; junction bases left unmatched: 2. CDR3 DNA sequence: TGCGCCAGCAGCATGACTAGCGGGAGGGACAATGAGCAGTTCTTC. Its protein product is CASSMTSGRDNEQFF.

CDR3 coding DNA: TGTGCCAGCAGCTTAAGCCACTCTAGCACAGATACGCAGTATTTT. This codes for CASSLSHSSTDTQYF. The J gene is TRBJ2-3, the V gene TRBV5-4; D gene ambiguous. CDR3 size: 15 residues. Germline lookup yields CDR1 SGHNT and CDR2 YYREEE (reference sequence). V lost 2 bases and J 0 bases, leaving 10 bases between the germline ends. Using reference TRBV5-4 and TRBJ2-3 for the parts outside the CDR3, the full variable domain is ETGVTQSPTHLIKTRGQQVTLRCSSQSGHNTVSWYQQALGQGPQFIFQYYREEENGRGNFPPRFSGLQFPNYSSELNVNALELDDSALYLCASSLSHSSTDTQYFGPGTRLTVL.

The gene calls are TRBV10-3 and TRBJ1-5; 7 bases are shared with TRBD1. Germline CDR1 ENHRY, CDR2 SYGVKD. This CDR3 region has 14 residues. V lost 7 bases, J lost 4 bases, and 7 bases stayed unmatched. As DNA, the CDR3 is TGTGCCATCACCGGGACAGAACCAAATCAGCCCCAGCATTTT. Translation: CAITGTEPNQPQHF.

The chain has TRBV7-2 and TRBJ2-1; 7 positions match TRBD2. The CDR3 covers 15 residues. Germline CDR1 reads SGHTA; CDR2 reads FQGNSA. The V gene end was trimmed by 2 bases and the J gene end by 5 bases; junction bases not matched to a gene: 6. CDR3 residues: CASSLRGSGHNEQFF. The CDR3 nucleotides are TGTGCCAGCAGCTTACGCGGGAGTGGCCACAATGAGCAGTTCTTC.

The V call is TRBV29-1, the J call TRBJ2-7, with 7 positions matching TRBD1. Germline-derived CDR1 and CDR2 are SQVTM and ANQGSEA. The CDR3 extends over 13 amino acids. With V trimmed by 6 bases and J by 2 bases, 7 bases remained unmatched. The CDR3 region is CSVTLDRPYEQYF. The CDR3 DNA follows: TGCAGCGTCACCTTGGACAGGCCCTACGAGCAGTACTTC.

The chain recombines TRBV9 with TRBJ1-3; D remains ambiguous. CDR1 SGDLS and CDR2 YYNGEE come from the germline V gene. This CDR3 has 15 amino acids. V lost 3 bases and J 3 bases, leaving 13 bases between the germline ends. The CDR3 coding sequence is TGTGCCAGCAGCGCCTCCCCCGGGTTTGGAAACACCATATATTTT. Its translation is CASSASPGFGNTIYF.

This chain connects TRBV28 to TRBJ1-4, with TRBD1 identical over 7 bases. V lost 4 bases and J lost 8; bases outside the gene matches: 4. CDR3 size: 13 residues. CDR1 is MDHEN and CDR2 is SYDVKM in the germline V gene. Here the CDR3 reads CASSSRGQEKLFF. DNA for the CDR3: TGTGCCAGCAGTTCAAGGGGGCAGGAAAAACTGTTTTTT.

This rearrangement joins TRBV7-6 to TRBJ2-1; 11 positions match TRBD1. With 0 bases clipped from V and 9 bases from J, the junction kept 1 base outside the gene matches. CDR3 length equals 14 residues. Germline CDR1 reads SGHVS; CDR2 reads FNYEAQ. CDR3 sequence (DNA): TGTGCCAGCAGCTTAGCGGGACAGGGGGTTGAGCAGTTCTTC. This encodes CASSLAGQGVEQFF.

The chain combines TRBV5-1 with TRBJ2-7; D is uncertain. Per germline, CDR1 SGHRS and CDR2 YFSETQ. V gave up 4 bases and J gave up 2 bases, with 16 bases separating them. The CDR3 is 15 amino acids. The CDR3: CASSPGPRAPYEQYF. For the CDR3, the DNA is TGCGCCAGCAGCCCCGGGCCTCGAGCGCCCTACGAGCAGTACTTC.

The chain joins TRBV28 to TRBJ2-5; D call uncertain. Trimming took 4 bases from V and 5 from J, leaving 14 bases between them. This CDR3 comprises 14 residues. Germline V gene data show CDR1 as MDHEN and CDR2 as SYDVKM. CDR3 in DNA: TGTGCCAGCAGTTCCCTAGGCGGCCCGGAGACCCAGTACTTC. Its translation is CASSSLGGPETQYF.

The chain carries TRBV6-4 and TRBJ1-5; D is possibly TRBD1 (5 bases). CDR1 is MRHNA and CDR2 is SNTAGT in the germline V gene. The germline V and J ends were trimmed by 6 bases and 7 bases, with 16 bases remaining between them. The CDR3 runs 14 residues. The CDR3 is CASSQTGGSQPQHF. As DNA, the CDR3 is TGTGCCAGCAGCCAAACCGGGGGTAGCCAGCCCCAGCATTTT.

CDR3 protein: CASSVDIPRSYEQYF. The CDR3 DNA is TGTGCCAGCAGTGTAGACATCCCTCGCTCCTACGAGCAGTACTTC. The chain uses TRBV6-1 and TRBJ2-7; D gene unclear. The ends were cut back, 4 bases at V and 0 bases at J, with 13 bases in the middle. Germline values: CDR1 MNHNS, CDR2 SASEGT. CDR3 length: 15 residues.

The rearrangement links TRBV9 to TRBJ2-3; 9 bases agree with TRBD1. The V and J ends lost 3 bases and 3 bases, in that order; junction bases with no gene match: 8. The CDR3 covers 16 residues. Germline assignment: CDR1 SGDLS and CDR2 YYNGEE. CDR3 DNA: TGTGCCAGCAGCGGAAGGACAGGGGTGGCGACAGATACGCAGTATTTT. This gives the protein CASSGRTGVATDTQYF.

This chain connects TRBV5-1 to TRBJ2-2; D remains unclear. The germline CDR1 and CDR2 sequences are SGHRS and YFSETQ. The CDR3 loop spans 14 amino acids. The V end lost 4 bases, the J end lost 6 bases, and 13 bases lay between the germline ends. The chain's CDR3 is CASSASKVAGELFF. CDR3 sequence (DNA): TGCGCCAGCAGCGCTTCTAAGGTGGCCGGGGAGCTGTTTTTT.

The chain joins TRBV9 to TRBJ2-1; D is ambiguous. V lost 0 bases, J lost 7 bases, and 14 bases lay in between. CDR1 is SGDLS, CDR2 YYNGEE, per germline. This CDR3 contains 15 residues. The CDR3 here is CASSVDYSQGNEQFF. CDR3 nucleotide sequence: TGTGCCAGCAGCGTAGACTACAGCCAAGGGAATGAGCAGTTCTTC.

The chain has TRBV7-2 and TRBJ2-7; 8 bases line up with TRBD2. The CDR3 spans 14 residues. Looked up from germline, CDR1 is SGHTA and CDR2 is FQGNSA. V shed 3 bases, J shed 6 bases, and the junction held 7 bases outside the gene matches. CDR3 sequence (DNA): TGTGCCAGCAGCTTCCGGACTAGCAGTACCGAGCAGTACTTC. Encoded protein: CASSFRTSSTEQYF.

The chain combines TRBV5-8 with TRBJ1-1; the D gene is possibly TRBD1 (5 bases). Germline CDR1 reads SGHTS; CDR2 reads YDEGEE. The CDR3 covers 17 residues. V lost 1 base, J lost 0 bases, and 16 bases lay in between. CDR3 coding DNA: TGTGCCAGCAGCTTGCAAGGGGACCTCAACATGAACACTGAAGCTTTCTTT. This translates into CASSLQGDLNMNTEAFF.

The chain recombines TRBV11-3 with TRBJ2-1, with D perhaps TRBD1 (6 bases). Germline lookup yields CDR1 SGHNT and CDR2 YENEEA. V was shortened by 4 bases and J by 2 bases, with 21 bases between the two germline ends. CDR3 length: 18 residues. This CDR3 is CASSSNRVGYAAYNEQFF. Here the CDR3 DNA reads TGTGCCAGCAGCTCGAACAGGGTCGGCTATGCTGCCTACAATGAGCAGTTCTTC.

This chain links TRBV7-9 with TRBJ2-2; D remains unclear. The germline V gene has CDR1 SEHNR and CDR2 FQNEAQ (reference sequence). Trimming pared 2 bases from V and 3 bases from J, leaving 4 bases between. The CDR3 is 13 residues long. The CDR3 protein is CASSLSYTGELFF. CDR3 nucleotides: TGTGCCAGCAGCTTAAGCTACACCGGGGAGCTGTTTTTT.

The CDR3 region has the DNA TGCGCCAGCAGCCCTGGGACAGCCACCAGAAATTACTACGAGCAGTACTTC. Translating it yields CASSPGTATRNYYEQYF. The chain links TRBV5-1 to TRBJ2-7, with 7 bases that match TRBD1. The V gene end was trimmed by 4 bases and the J gene end by 3 bases; junction bases not matched to a gene: 16. This CDR3 has 17 residues. Germline V gene data show CDR1 as SGHRS and CDR2 as YFSETQ.

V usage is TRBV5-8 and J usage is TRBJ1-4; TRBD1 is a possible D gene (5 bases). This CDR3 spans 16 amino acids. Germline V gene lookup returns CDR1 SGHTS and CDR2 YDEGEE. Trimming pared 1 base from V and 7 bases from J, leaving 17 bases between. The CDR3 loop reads CASSLRGEGLGEKLFF. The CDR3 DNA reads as TGTGCCAGCAGCTTGCGAGGGGAGGGTCTTGGTGAAAAACTGTTTTTT.

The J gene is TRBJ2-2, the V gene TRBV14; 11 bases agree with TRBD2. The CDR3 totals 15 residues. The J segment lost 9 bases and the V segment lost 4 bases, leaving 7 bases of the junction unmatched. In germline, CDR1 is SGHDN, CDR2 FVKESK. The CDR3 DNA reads TGTGCCAGCAGCCGAACTAGCGGGAGTGAGCGGGAGCTGTTTTTT. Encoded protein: CASSRTSGSERELFF.

The CDR3 sequence is CATRARGSSGNTIYF. CDR3 bases: TGTGCCACCAGGGCTCGTGGGTCCTCTGGAAACACCATATATTTT. The chain combines TRBV15 with TRBJ1-3, with D unresolved. V lost 6 bases and J lost 0, with 12 bases in between. The CDR3 is 15 amino acids. Germline V gene data show CDR1 as LNHNV and CDR2 as YYDKDF (reference sequence).